This entry concerns a single T cell receptor beta chain. There is no known antigen for this receptor. No base quality values were provided; no much bigger clone lies one nucleotide off. The CDR3 regions of human TCRbeta chains were analyzed by immunosequencing. The authors' analysis ran thus. Repertoire TCRs were checked for matches against a reference library of SARS-CoV-2-specific TCRs that had been generated using the MIRA antigen-specificity platform. Breadth was defined as the fraction of unique TCRs that were SARS-CoV-2-associated. Depth was defined as the fraction of total T cells that were SARS-CoV-2-associated. Using the MIRA data, each spike-specific TCR was mapped to the spike region that the TCR reacts to and placed in a CD4 or CD8 class. Log10-transformed breadth and depth values were compared by one-way ANOVA with Sidak's multiple comparisons tests. Held by TCRdb, this immuneACCESS table contains in-frame sequences only and omits some clones. Under half of the omission traces to an unresolved V gene where checked; the cause of the rest is unknown. The V and J calls and clone size are taken from that table; D and trimming were inferred from the DNA. The sample data list 150,000 to 200,000 clones, and roughly 88% of these were observed just once. The ten largest clones represent 7.7% of the sample.

In the germline V gene, CDR1 corresponds to LGHNT and CDR2 to FRNRAP. V lost 1 base and J lost 3 bases, and the count of bases not matched to a germline gene is 3. CDR3 length: 15 amino acids, cysteine to phenylalanine. Only CDR3 DNA is held: 45 bases, read in frame from base 1. This sample is drawn from a study of T cell responses to AZD1222 COVID-19 vaccine (dated by TCRdb to the early 2020s). Concerning the study at large: Because spike-specific TCR depth and breadth did not differ between the two schedules, AZD1222 recipients who got a second dose at roughly 4 weeks were pooled with those who got a second dose at roughly 12 weeks. Enrollment into the trials was organized by age into subgroups of 18-55, 56-69 and 70-plus years, and those subgroups contained approximately 160, 26 and 62 TCR-sequenced participants, respectively. TCR sequencing was performed for roughly 250 trial participants, of whom some 200 were given two doses of AZD1222 and around 25 were given two doses of MenACWY control vaccine.

Study-wide conclusions, independent of this receptor: After two AZD1222 doses, spike-specific TCR breadth and depth were significantly higher than at day 0 and than in MenACWY recipients. No day 14 peak-response samples were available, so repertoires were characterized only after the peak T cell response. In the small 56-69-year group, the increase in depth fell short of significance, most likely because of low power. Only six AZD1222 recipients were SARS-CoV-2 seropositive at baseline, limiting conclusions about previously exposed vaccinees. Epitopes outside the regions mutated in the B.1.351 and B.1.1.7 variants were reportedly recognized by nearly half of the unique spike-specific TCRs. The vaccine-associated CD4 TCRs covered the entire spike protein, and the dominant responses fell in regions 160-218 and 743-854. Participants were mostly white British and included more females than males, and it was suggested by the authors that clonal diversity may have been underestimated.

The sample's time point label is to be understood as: baseline before first vaccination. Vaccinee samples came from UK trials COV001 and COV002, including a single-blind randomized controlled phase 2/3 trial of AZD1222 (ChAdOx1 nCoV-19) in healthy adults. Trial participant PBMC samples were collected at day 0 and day 28 after the second dose for TCRbeta chain sequencing. The receptor was derived from an adult in good health. This sequence uses TRBV12-5 and TRBJ2-7; TRBD1 fits 10 bases in the junction. Sample: peripheral blood, taken on day 0 of AZD1222 vaccination. The CDR3 protein is CASGLGQGAIYEQYF. The nucleotide sequence reads as follows: TGTGCTAGTGGTTTGGGACAGGGGGCAATCTACGAGCAGTACTTC.